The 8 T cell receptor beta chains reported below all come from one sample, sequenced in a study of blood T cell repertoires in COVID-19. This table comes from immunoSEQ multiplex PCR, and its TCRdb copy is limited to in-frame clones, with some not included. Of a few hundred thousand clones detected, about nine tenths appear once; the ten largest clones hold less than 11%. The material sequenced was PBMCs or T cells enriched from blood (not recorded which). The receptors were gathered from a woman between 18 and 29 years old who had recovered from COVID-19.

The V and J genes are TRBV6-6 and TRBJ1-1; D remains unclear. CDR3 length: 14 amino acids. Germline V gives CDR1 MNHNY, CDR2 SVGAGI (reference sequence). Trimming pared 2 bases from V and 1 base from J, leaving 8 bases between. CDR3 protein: CASSYRDSNTEAFF. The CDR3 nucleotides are TGTGCCAGCAGTTACCGGGATTCGAACACTGAAGCTTTCTTT.

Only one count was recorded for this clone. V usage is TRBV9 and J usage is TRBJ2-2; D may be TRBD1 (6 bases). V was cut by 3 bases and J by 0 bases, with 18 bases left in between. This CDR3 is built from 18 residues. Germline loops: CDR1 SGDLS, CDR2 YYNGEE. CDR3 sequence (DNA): TGTGCCAGCAGCGCTTTGGGTGGGGGACACGCGAACACCGGGGAGCTGTTTTTT. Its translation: CASSALGGGHANTGELFF.

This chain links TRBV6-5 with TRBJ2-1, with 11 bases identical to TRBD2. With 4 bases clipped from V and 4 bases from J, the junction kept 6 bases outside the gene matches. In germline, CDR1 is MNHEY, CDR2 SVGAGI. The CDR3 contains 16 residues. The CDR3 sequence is CASSFQTSGAYNEQFF. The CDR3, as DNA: TGTGCCAGCAGTTTCCAGACTAGCGGGGCATACAATGAGCAGTTCTTC.

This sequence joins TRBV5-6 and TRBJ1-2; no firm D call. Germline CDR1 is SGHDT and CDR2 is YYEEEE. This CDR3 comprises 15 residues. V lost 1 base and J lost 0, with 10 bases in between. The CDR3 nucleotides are TGTGCCAGCAGCTTGAAGTCAGATTCTAACTATGGCTACACCTTC. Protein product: CASSLKSDSNYGYTF.

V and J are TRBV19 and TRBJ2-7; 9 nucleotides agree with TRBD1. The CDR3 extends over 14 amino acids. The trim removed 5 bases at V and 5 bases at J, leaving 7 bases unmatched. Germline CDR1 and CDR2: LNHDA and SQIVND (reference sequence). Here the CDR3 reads CASSSTGGGDEQYF. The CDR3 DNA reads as TGTGCCAGTAGTTCGACAGGGGGTGGCGACGAGCAGTACTTC.

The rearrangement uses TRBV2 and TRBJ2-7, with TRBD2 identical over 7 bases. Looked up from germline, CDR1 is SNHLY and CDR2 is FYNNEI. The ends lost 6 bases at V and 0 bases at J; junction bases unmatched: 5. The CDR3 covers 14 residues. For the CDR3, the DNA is TGTGCCAGCAGCCTAGCGGCCAGCTCCTACGAGCAGTACTTC. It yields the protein CASSLAASSYEQYF.

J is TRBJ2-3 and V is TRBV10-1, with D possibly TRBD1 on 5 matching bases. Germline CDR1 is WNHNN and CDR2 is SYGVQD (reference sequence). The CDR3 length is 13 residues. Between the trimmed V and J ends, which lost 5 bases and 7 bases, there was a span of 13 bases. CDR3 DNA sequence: TGCGCCAGCAGTCGGACCCAGGGCAATACGCAGTATTTT. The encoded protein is CASSRTQGNTQYF.

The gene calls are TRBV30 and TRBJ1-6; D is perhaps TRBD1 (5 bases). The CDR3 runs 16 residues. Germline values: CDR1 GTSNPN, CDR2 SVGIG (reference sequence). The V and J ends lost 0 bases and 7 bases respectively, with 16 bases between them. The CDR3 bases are TGTGCCTGGAGTGTGGCCAGATTCGGGGGGAATTCACCCCTCCACTTT. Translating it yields CAWSVARFGGNSPLHF.